A selection of T cell receptor beta chains follows, all from one sample in a study of blood T cell repertoires in COVID-19. Repertoires were generated with immunoSEQ multiplex PCR, while TCRdb's copy carries only in-frame clones and drops some. The sample shows about 240,000 clones, roughly 80% of them seen only once. Sequencing was done on a sample of peripheral blood. The receptors stem from a woman aged 80 or over with COVID-19, enrolled during active disease. The CDR3 runs from the conserved cysteine through the conserved F or W. The order of the fields is clone size, V gene, D gene, J gene, CDR3 DNA, CDR3 protein. The D gene is left open where the match is weak. Size is omitted from some rows. Given values are once, few, many or a class for expanded clones.

>NA|TRBV18|TRBD2|TRBJ2-7
TGTGCCAGCTCACTGGGACTAGCTTCGGTCGAGCAGTACTTC
CASSLGLASVEQYF
>NA|TRBV5-1|NA|TRBJ2-2
TGCGCCAGCAGCTTGGTAACGGGAGAAACCGGGGAGCTGTTTTTT
CASSLVTGETGELFF
>NA|TRBV3-1/TRBV3-2|NA|TRBJ1-1
TGTGCCAGCAGGGGAGCCGCGAACACTGAAGCTTTCTTT
CASRGAANTEAFF
>NA|TRBV6-5|TRBD2|TRBJ2-2
TGTGCCAGCGGGGGGGCCGGGGAGCTGTTTTTT
CASGGAGELFF
>NA|TRBV7-3|TRBD1|TRBJ2-1
TGTGCCAGCAGCCAACAGGGGGCCTACAATGAGCAGTTCTTC
CASSQQGAYNEQFF
>NA|TRBV7-9|TRBD2|TRBJ2-7
TGTGCCAGCAGCAGGAGGGGAGGGAACGAGCAGTACTTC
CASSRRGGNEQYF
>NA|TRBV9|TRBD1|TRBJ1-5
TGTGCCAGCATCTCGACAGGGAGGCCCCAGCATTTT
CASISTGRPQHF
>NA|TRBV9|NA|TRBJ2-5
TGTGCCAGCAGCCTCAGACGAGACACCTACCAAGAGACCCAGTACTTC
CASSLRRDTYQETQYF
>few|TRBV3-1/TRBV3-2|TRBD1|TRBJ2-7
TGTGCCAGCGGGGGACAGGGGGCGCGGGAGCAGTACTTC
CASGGQGAREQYF
>NA|TRBV7-9|TRBD1|TRBJ2-2
TGTGCCAGCAGCTCTGGGACAGGAATAACCGGGGAGCTGTTTTTT
CASSSGTGITGELFF
>NA|TRBV7-2|TRBD2|TRBJ2-3
TGTGCCAGCAGTCTTAGCGGGACTAGCACAGATACGCAGTATTTT
CASSLSGTSTDTQYF
>NA|TRBV13|NA|TRBJ1-1
TGTGCCAGCAGCACAGGGTCTGAAGCTTTCTTT
CASSTGSEAFF
>NA|TRBV5-1|NA|TRBJ1-4
TGCGCCAGCAGCAGGACACGAACTAATGAAAAACTGTTTTTT
CASSRTRTNEKLFF
>NA|TRBV4-1|NA|TRBJ1-5
TGCGCCAGCAGCCAAGATCGGGGGTCCCGAGTCAATCAGCCCCAGCATTTT
CASSQDRGSRVNQPQHF
>once|TRBV5-5|NA|TRBJ2-1
TGTGCCAGCAGCGGTGGACTAGCAGGGGGAAATGAGCAGTTCTTC
CASSGGLAGGNEQFF
>few|TRBV29-1|TRBD1|TRBJ1-4
TGCAGCGCTATGGGACAGGGGGATGAAAAACTGTTTTTT
CSAMGQGDEKLFF
>NA|TRBV21-1|NA|TRBJ1-1
TGTGCCAGCAGCAAAGTTATACCCGTGACAGGGCACACTGAAGCTTTCTTT
CASSKVIPVTGHTEAFF
>once|TRBV7-9|TRBD1|TRBJ1-5
TGTGCCAGCAGCCCGGGGACAGGCAATCAGCCCCAGCATTTT
CASSPGTGNQPQHF
>NA|TRBV30|NA|TRBJ1-3
TGTGCCTGGAGCCGCGATAAGTCTGGAAACACCATATATTTT
CAWSRDKSGNTIYF
>NA|TRBV7-9|NA|TRBJ2-3
TGTGCCAGCAGCTTGGTCATATCAACTAGCACAGATACGCAGTATTTT
CASSLVISTSTDTQYF
>NA|TRBV18|NA|TRBJ1-6
TGTGCCAGCTCACCACCGGGGGCAAGCTCACCCCTCCACTTT
CASSPPGASSPLHF
>NA|TRBV9|NA|TRBJ1-2
TGTGCCAGCTCCTCCCAGACAGGTCCCTATGGCTACACCTTC
CASSSQTGPYGYTF
>NA|TRBV7-2|NA|TRBJ2-3
TGTGCCAGCAGCTTGGAAGGGCAGGGGGGTACGAATACGCAGTATTTT
CASSLEGQGGTNTQYF
>NA|TRBV29-1|TRBD1|TRBJ1-1
TGCAGCGTAGGACAGGGAGGGACTGAAGCTTTCTTT
CSVGQGGTEAFF
>once|TRBV18|NA|TRBJ1-4
TGTGCCAGCTCACCAGGGGGCCATGAAAAACTGTTTTTT
CASSPGGHEKLFF
>NA|TRBV5-6|NA|TRBJ2-5
TGTGCCAGCAGCTTTACAGGGATGAGGGAGACCCAGTACTTC
CASSFTGMRETQYF
>NA|TRBV7-2|NA|TRBJ1-2
TGTGCCAGCAGCTTGAGGGATAACTATGGCTACACCTTC
CASSLRDNYGYTF
>NA|TRBV5-1|TRBD1|TRBJ1-4
TGCGCCAGCAGCTTAACGACAGGGGTCGCAGGAGGACTGTTTTTT
CASSLTTGVAGGLFF
>NA|TRBV5-1|TRBD1|TRBJ2-2
TGCGCCAGCAACGTAGACAGGGGACCCGGCGGGGAGCTGTTTTTT
CASNVDRGPGGELFF
>NA|TRBV14|NA|TRBJ2-1
TGTGCCAGCAGCCATCGCGGACACTCCACTTCGGCAACGAATGAGCAGTTCTTC
CASSHRGHSTSATNEQFF
>NA|TRBV5-1|TRBD1|TRBJ2-5
TGCGCCAGCAGCTTGACAGGGGTTGAGACCCAGTACTTC
CASSLTGVETQYF
>NA|TRBV5-1|NA|TRBJ1-1
TGCGCCAGCAGCCCGGGAAGAGCGAGCACTGAAGCTTTCTTT
CASSPGRASTEAFF
>few|TRBV3-1/TRBV3-2|NA|TRBJ1-2
TGTGCCAGCAGCCAAGGCCGGGAAAACTATGGCTACACCTTC
CASSQGRENYGYTF
>NA|TRBV12-3/TRBV12-4|NA|TRBJ1-1
TGTGCCAGCAGGGAGGGATCCGAAGCTTTCTTT
CASREGSEAFF
>NA|TRBV11-2|TRBD1|TRBJ2-4
TGTGCCAGCAGCCCATGGGGACAGGGTCTAGCCAAAAACATTCAGTACTTC
CASSPWGQGLAKNIQYF
>NA|TRBV7-2|NA|TRBJ1-1
TGTGCCAGCAGCCCCCTTCGGGGTCTTACTGAAGCTTTCTTT
CASSPLRGLTEAFF
>once|TRBV14|NA|TRBJ1-2
TGTGCCAGCAGCCGCTACCGGGAGGCCCTGACTGGCTACACCTTC
CASSRYREALTGYTF
>NA|TRBV28|NA|TRBJ1-5
TGTGCCAGCAGTTTTCATGGGGGGGGCTGGGAGCCCCAGCATTTT
CASSFHGGGWEPQHF
>NA|TRBV4-1|TRBD2|TRBJ2-3
TGCGCCAGCAGCCCGTGGGGAGCGGGGTCTAGCACAGATACGCAGTATTTT
CASSPWGAGSSTDTQYF
>few|TRBV11-3|TRBD2|TRBJ2-1
TGTGCCAGCAGCCGGCTAGCGGACAATGAGCAGTTCTTC
CASSRLADNEQFF
>NA|TRBV9|NA|TRBJ2-2
TGTGCCAGCAGCATGGGGAGGGGGGTGACCGGGGAGCTGTTTTTT
CASSMGRGVTGELFF
>NA|TRBV6-2/TRBV6-3|TRBD2|TRBJ2-5
TGTGCCAGCAGTTACTCGGGACTACGAGAGACCCAGTACTTC
CASSYSGLRETQYF
>many|TRBV4-1|TRBD1|TRBJ1-5
TGCGCCAGCAGCCTGACAGGGGGCAATCAGCCCCAGCATTTT
CASSLTGGNQPQHF
>NA|TRBV9|TRBD2|TRBJ2-3
TGTGCCAGCAGCGTAGAACTAGCGTCAACAGATACGCAGTATTTT
CASSVELASTDTQYF
>NA|TRBV7-3|NA|TRBJ2-5
TGTGCCAGCAGCTTATCCGGCGGGTCCTGGGAGACCCAGTACTTC
CASSLSGGSWETQYF
>NA|TRBV5-1|TRBD1|TRBJ2-1
TGCGCCAGCAGTCGTGACAGGGGGCAAGATGAGCAGTTCTTC
CASSRDRGQDEQFF
>NA|TRBV5-1|TRBD1|TRBJ1-2
TGCGCCAGCAGCCGGACAGGTGGAGGGAGCGGCTATGGCTACACCTTC
CASSRTGGGSGYGYTF
>NA|TRBV24-1|TRBD1|TRBJ2-7
TGTGCCACCAGGGGACAGTTCGACGAGCAGTACTTC
CATRGQFDEQYF
>NA|TRBV9|TRBD1|TRBJ1-2
TGTGCCAGCAGCGCCCAGACAGGGTTTAACTATGGCTACACCTTC
CASSAQTGFNYGYTF
>once|TRBV12-3/TRBV12-4|NA|TRBJ1-5
TGTGCCAGCAGTTTAAACAGGAAACAGCCCCAGCATTTT
CASSLNRKQPQHF
>NA|TRBV6-6|NA|TRBJ1-1
TGTGCCAGCAGTACAACAGGAAACACTGAAGCTTTCTTT
CASSTTGNTEAFF
>NA|TRBV15|NA|TRBJ1-1
TGTGCCACCAGCAGGGACGGGGAGAACACTGAAGCTTTCTTT
CATSRDGENTEAFF
>NA|TRBV24-1|NA|TRBJ2-1
TGTGCCACCAGTGATCCTAGCAGCGAGCAGTTCTTC
CATSDPSSEQFF
>once|TRBV28|NA|TRBJ1-1
TGTGCCATCTTACCAGGAGGCCAGAAGAACACTGAAGCTTTCTTT
CAILPGGQKNTEAFF
>NA|TRBV6-5|NA|TRBJ1-4
TGTGCCAGCCACGAAAGGGGGAAGTCTAATGAAAAACTGTTTTTT
CASHERGKSNEKLFF
>NA|TRBV5-1|NA|TRBJ1-1
TGCGCCAGCAGCTTGGATACGGGAGGGGACACTGAAGCTTTCTTT
CASSLDTGGDTEAFF
>NA|TRBV24-1|TRBD2|TRBJ2-1
TGTGCCACCAGTGGGAGCGGGAGGAGAGGCAATGAGCAGTTCTTC
CATSGSGRRGNEQFF
>NA|TRBV15|NA|TRBJ1-1
TGTGCCACCAGCACCCGCGGGGGGGGAACGGGGACTGAAGCTTTCTTT
CATSTRGGGTGTEAFF
>NA|TRBV5-1|TRBD2|TRBJ2-3
TGCGCCAGCAGCCCGGGACTAGCGGGTGGAGATACGCAGTATTTT
CASSPGLAGGDTQYF